The next 14 T cell receptor beta chains were all read from a single sample in a study of blood T cells in healthy people across ages. Primed by a sample-barcoded 5' primer and a J-beta primer mix, a second PCR proceeded for 7 to 11 cycles. TCRdb independently ran MiXCR on the 5' RACE reads; one entry per CDR3 protein. The repertoire holds approximately 600,000 distinct CDR3 sequences, with 58% as singletons. Input material: blood. The receptors here all came from a man between 60 and 75 years old in good health.

The rearrangement links TRBV4-1 to TRBJ1-1; TRBD1 aligns across 8 bases. The V gene end was trimmed by 1 base and the J gene end by 3 bases; junction bases not matched to a gene: 10. Germline CDR1 reads MGHRA; CDR2 reads YSYEKL. This CDR3 is 17 amino acids long. The CDR3 loop reads CASSQGQGAGGDTEAFF. As DNA, the CDR3 is TGCGCCAGCAGCCAAGGCCAGGGGGCGGGTGGGGACACTGAAGCTTTCTTT.

This chain uses TRBV20-1 with TRBJ1-5; TRBD1 is a possible D gene (5 bases). Germline V lookup: CDR1 DFQATT, CDR2 SNEGSKA (reference sequence). Between the trimmed V and J ends, which lost 0 bases and 4 bases, there was a span of 13 bases. This CDR3 is 15 amino acids long. CDR3 coding DNA: TGCAGTGCTAGAGATTTACGCAGGGCGAATCAGCCCCAGCATTTT. Amino acid sequence: CSARDLRRANQPQHF.

The gene calls are TRBV12-3 or TRBV12-4 and TRBJ2-1, with D perhaps TRBD2 (5 bases). Trimming removed 7 bases from V and 8 bases from J, with 18 bases in between. The CDR3 covers 14 residues. The CDR3 region is CASTLRAVRDEQFF. CDR3 coding DNA: TGTGCCAGCACCCTGAGGGCAGTTAGGGATGAGCAGTTCTTC.

The chain combines TRBV29-1 with TRBJ1-2; 7 bases fit TRBD1. This CDR3 spans 14 amino acids. Germline CDR1 is SQVTM and CDR2 is ANQGSEA. With V trimmed by 0 bases and J by 4 bases, 5 bases remained unmatched. For the CDR3, the DNA is TGCAGCGTTGAAGATCCGGGACAGATCTATGGCTACACCTTC. Amino acid sequence: CSVEDPGQIYGYTF.

The chain combines TRBV6-1 with TRBJ1-1, with a tentative D call TRBD1 (6 bases). Germline CDR1 is MNHNS and CDR2 is SASEGT. Trimming removed 7 bases at V and 2 bases at J, with 11 bases between. This CDR3 has 13 residues. The CDR3 spells CASTPQGNTEAFF. The CDR3 DNA reads TGTGCCAGCACCCCACAGGGTAACACTGAAGCTTTCTTT.

This clonotype has a handful of counts. The chain combines TRBV20-1 with TRBJ2-5; TRBD1 matches 7 bases. Germline V gene lookup returns CDR1 DFQATT and CDR2 SNEGSKA (reference sequence). This CDR3 has 14 residues. V lost 6 bases, J lost 2 bases, and 9 bases stayed unmatched. The CDR3 here is CSATQTGRQETQYF. CDR3 DNA: TGCAGTGCCACCCAGACAGGGCGGCAAGAGACCCAGTACTTC.

The chain is built from TRBV5-1 and TRBJ2-3; 12 bases are a match to TRBD2. Germline V gene sequence: CDR1 SGHRS, CDR2 YFSETQ. CDR3 length: 17 amino acids. The V segment lost 2 bases and the J segment 4 bases; nucleotides outside the gene matches: 8. The CDR3 nucleotides are TGCGCCAGCAGCTTTGGACTAGCGGGGATTCTGGCAGATACGCAGTATTTT. Amino acid sequence: CASSFGLAGILADTQYF.

A word on this clonotype: A much larger clone lies a single base off, so this may be a read error. CDR3 amino acids: CASSSPITEAKQFF. DNA of the CDR3: TGTGCCAGCAGCAGTCCGATTACAGAGGCTAAGCAGTTCTTC. The chain employs TRBV5-6 and TRBJ2-1; D remains ambiguous. This CDR3 region has 14 residues. Trimming shortened V by 4 bases and J by 11 bases, and 19 bases separated the two germline ends. CDR1 and CDR2 from the germline V gene are SGHDT and YYEEEE.

V gene TRBV5-1 combines with J gene TRBJ2-3, with D perhaps TRBD1 (7 bases). This CDR3 contains 15 residues. The V gene's germline CDR1 is SGHRS and CDR2 YFSETQ. V shed 2 bases and J shed 5 bases, with 15 bases lying between them. CDR3 protein: CASSFAGQGGDTQYF. The CDR3 bases are TGCGCCAGCAGCTTCGCGGGCCAGGGGGGAGATACGCAGTATTTT.

The chain employs TRBV2 and TRBJ2-3; D gene ambiguous. V was pared by 4 bases and J by 4 bases, with 12 bases between. The CDR3 is made up of 14 amino acids. The germline V gene encodes CDR1 SNHLY and CDR2 FYNNEI. The DNA for the CDR3 is TGTGCCAGCAGTGTGGAACGCCTCGCAGATACGCAGTATTTT. Translated: CASSVERLADTQYF.

This chain uses TRBV12-3 or TRBV12-4 with TRBJ2-7; TRBD1 or TRBD2 may be the D gene (5 bases each). The germline V and J ends were trimmed by 0 bases and 3 bases, with 9 bases remaining between them. This CDR3 region has 14 residues. This chain's CDR3 is CASSLAGTLYEQYF. DNA of the CDR3: TGTGCCAGCAGTTTAGCCGGGACCCTCTACGAGCAGTACTTC.

The rearrangement uses TRBV4-2 and TRBJ1-2; D gene uncertain. With 1 base removed from V and 1 base from J, the gap between germline ends came to 13 bases. Looked up from germline, CDR1 is LGHNA and CDR2 is YNFKEQ. The CDR3 has 16 amino acids. The CDR3 reads CASSQGLTPINYGYTF. CDR3 bases: TGTGCCAGCAGCCAAGGTTTGACACCCATTAACTATGGCTACACCTTC.

The rearrangement links TRBV12-3 or TRBV12-4 to TRBJ2-1, with 8 bases aligning to TRBD2. Trimming at V came to 5 bases and at J to 2 bases, leaving 5 bases not matched to a gene. The CDR3 is made up of 15 amino acids. CDR3 nucleotides: TGTGCCAGCAGTCCGGGACTAGTACCCTACAATGAGCAGTTCTTC. Residues: CASSPGLVPYNEQFF.

The CDR3 here is CASSPTINEQFF. CDR3 nucleotide sequence: TGTGCCAGCAGTCCTACCATCAATGAGCAGTTCTTC. V usage is TRBV6-6 and J usage is TRBJ2-1; D call uncertain. V shed 5 bases and J shed 6 bases, with 8 bases lying between them. This CDR3 comprises 12 residues. Germline V gene data show CDR1 as MNHNY and CDR2 as SVGAGI (reference sequence).